This TCR beta chain was recorded in a study of shared clonotypes between healthy human individuals (dated by TCRdb to the early 2020s). In terms of the full investigation: A couple of women and a few men aged 18 to 49 years were included in the cohort. To increase sequencing depth and limit assay-specific biases, TCR repertoire library preparation and sequencing were carried out by different laboratories using diverse techniques. The study deeply sequenced blood TCR repertoires of five healthy adults to estimate repertoire size and the extent of clonotype sharing between individuals. Per donor, three plates each were used for CD4 naive and CD4 memory, two for CD8 naive, and one for CD8 memory. Per donor, leukapheresis produced somewhere between about 0.85 and 8.9 billion PBMCs. General conclusions and limits of the study: Sampling was limited to blood, and TCR repertoires in tissue likely differ from TCR repertoires in blood. Sharing across several donors was observed for around 4.8% of naive CD4, 3% to 3.5% of naive CD8, around 2.5% of memory CD4, and around 0.44% of memory CD8 clonotypes. Compared with non-shared clonotypes, the clonotypes found in all four sorted-subset donors had higher generation probabilities. Rarefaction of sorted-subset datasets indicated incomplete sequencing despite the large sequencing depth. Based on pairwise subsampling, the degree of clonotype sharing among donors was expected to be affected by sequencing depth. Larger estimated clonotype richness was generally found for naive subsets than for memory subsets. Because the study included only a small number of donors, the genetic and exposure-history diversity represented was limited.

TCR CDR3 regions were amplified from genomic DNA by multiplex PCR using the deep immunoSEQ assay. Genomic DNA extracted from each cell subset was distributed evenly over all wells of several immunoSEQ 96-well plates, and each plate served as one replicate. Each replicate PCR for sorted subsets received approximately 200 ng genomic DNA, equal to about 30,000 T cell genomes. The purified libraries were quantified using a Qubit 3.0 fluorometer, sized with a Bioanalyzer 2100, and then quantified again using the KAPA Library Quantification kit. Every immunoSEQ 96-well plate was sequenced on a separate single-read 150-cycle Illumina NextSeq 550 flow cell. On the study's bioinformatics: The immunoSEQ output contained only junctional sequences without quality scores, so filtering could not match that applied to full-length reads. To assign V/J genes and CDR3, sequences were annotated using PyIR, a Python wrapper for IgBLAST v1.9, with IMGT germline references. Any read was removed if the V/J assignment was weak (E-value above 1e-6), the CDR3 was missing, or the read contained stop codons, out-of-frame junctions, or ambiguous translated residues. V3J clonotypes were defined as sequences sharing an identical inferred V gene, J gene, and CDR3 amino acid sequence. The percentage overlap between two repertoires was calculated by dividing the number of shared unique clonotypes by the size of the smaller repertoire. Three approaches were used to assess repertoire richness: RTK rarefaction, the Chao1 estimator, and Recon v2.1 estimates of unobserved clonotypes. For all TCRbeta clonotypes obtained by the gDNA method from a handful of donors, generation probabilities were computed with OLGA. Imported from immuneACCESS, the table was reduced by TCRdb to in-frame sequences with V and J called. These copies leave out some clones; in studies compared against another copy, an unresolved V gene accounts for under half, and the cause of the remainder is not known. From that table come the V and J calls and clone size; the DNA was used to work out D and trimming. Counted in this sample were 2.3 million or so clones; just over 90% of them appeared once. The ten biggest clones cover under 0.45% of the sample.

The donors were healthy, HIV-negative adults who had no recently reported acute infections or vaccinations. Every donor was a Caucasian adult residing in Nashville, Tennessee, USA. CD4+ T cells were enriched by magnetic negative selection; naive cells were then positively selected on CD45RA, and the negative fraction formed the memory subset. Blood was obtained by leukapheresis, after which PBMCs were separated by Ficoll-Histopaque density gradient centrifugation and cryopreserved in liquid nitrogen vapor phase. Analytical flow cytometry was used to check the purity and quantity of every magnetically sorted T cell population. From each sorted fraction, genomic DNA was isolated and quantified by UV absorbance on a Nanodrop 2000c. Turning to this clone: Which antigen it targets is not known. It is unclear where the CDR3 begins or ends on the DNA, so no DNA is shown, and the CDR3 is as TCRdb lists it.

CDR1 and CDR2, per the germline V gene, are MDHEN and SYDVKM. The CDR3 holds 14 amino acids from the cysteine to the phenylalanine. This clonotype was obtained from a man between 18 and 35 years old in good health. Some clones in this sample may be carry-over from other donors' samples. Material: naive CD4+ T cells from PBMCs. The cell subset or site tag for this specimen amounts to: CD45RA+ positively selected. This chain is built from TRBV28 and TRBJ1-5; TRBD1 reflects the table's D call only, with no check against the DNA. The CDR3: CASSSSQGNQPQHF.